Below are 27 T cell receptor beta chains sequenced from a single sample in a study of blood T cell repertoires in COVID-19 (dated by TCRdb to 2018 to 2021). Libraries came from the immunoSEQ multiplex PCR assay. Here the immuneACCESS table is served through TCRdb, limited to in-frame sequences with V and J called. Missing clones are a known gap in these copies; in checked studies unresolved V genes cover under half, and the rest lacks a known reason. This sample has roughly 260,000 clones in its table, and 86% of those were observed once. The ten biggest clones cover about 9.2% of the sample. Sequenced sample: peripheral blood. These receptor sequences come from a middle-aged man who had recovered from COVID-19.

DNA for the CDR3: TGTGCCAGCAGTGGAAGACAGCTTAGGGGAGCTTTCTTT. This codes for CASSGRQLRGAFF. V usage is TRBV2 and J usage is TRBJ1-1; a possible D gene is TRBD1 (5 bases). The CDR3 contains 13 residues. V lost 4 bases and J 10 bases, leaving 16 bases between the germline ends. CDR1 SNHLY and CDR2 FYNNEI come from the germline V gene.

The CDR3 DNA sequence: TGCGCCAGCAGTCTGGACGGGAGTACTGAAGCTTTCTTT. Residues: CASSLDGSTEAFF. The chain recombines TRBV5-1 with TRBJ1-1; D unclear. The CDR3 is 13 residues long. The germline V gene has CDR1 SGHRS and CDR2 YFSETQ. V was cut by 5 bases and J by 5 bases, with 13 bases left in between. Supplemented by reference TRBV5-1 and TRBJ1-1, the full variable domain reads KAGVTQTPRYLIKTRGQQVTLSCSPISGHRSVSWYQQTPGQGLQFLFEYFSETQRNKGNFPGRFSGRQFSNSRSEMNVSTLELGDSALYLCASSLDGSTEAFFGQGTRLTVV.

This clone was picked up a small number of times. The chain has TRBV5-1 and TRBJ1-1; TRBD1 agrees at 7 bases. The trim removed 4 bases at V and 5 bases at J, leaving 5 bases unmatched. This CDR3 region has 13 residues. CDR1 and CDR2 (germline): SGHRS, YFSETQ. Here the CDR3 DNA reads TGCGCCAGCAGCCCCACAGGGGAAACTGAAGCTTTCTTT. Its translation: CASSPTGETEAFF.

The J gene is TRBJ2-7, the V gene TRBV9; tentatively, D is TRBD1 (7 bases). The CDR3 is made up of 14 amino acids. CDR1 is SGDLS and CDR2 is YYNGEE in the germline V gene. V lost 4 bases, J lost 2 bases, and 13 bases lay in between. CDR3: CASSSGGLPYEQYF. As DNA, the CDR3 is TGTGCCAGCAGCTCAGGGGGACTCCCCTACGAGCAGTACTTC.

This clone appeared once. This chain links TRBV2 with TRBJ2-1, with 8 nucleotides matching TRBD2. Germline V gene data show CDR1 as SNHLY and CDR2 as FYNNEI. The trim removed 3 bases at V and 6 bases at J, leaving 10 bases unmatched. The CDR3 length is 16 residues. The CDR3 spells CASSEEGNGGGNEQFF. The DNA for the CDR3 is TGTGCCAGCAGTGAGGAGGGAAACGGGGGGGGCAATGAGCAGTTCTTC.

The count of this clone is one. This chain connects TRBV16 to TRBJ2-3, with 7 bases identical to TRBD1. J lost 6 bases, V lost 3 bases, and 3 bases had no gene match. This CDR3 region has 13 residues. CDR1 KGHSY and CDR2 FQNENV come from the germline V gene. The CDR3 DNA is TGTGCCAGCAGCCAGCACAGGGGTGATACGCAGTATTTT. It is translated as CASSQHRGDTQYF.

The chain carries TRBV6-5 and TRBJ1-6; perhaps TRBD1 as D (5 bases). Germline V gene lookup returns CDR1 MNHEY and CDR2 SVGAGI. V was shortened by 11 bases and J by 14 bases, with 25 bases between the two germline ends. This CDR3 region has 14 residues. CDR3 amino acids: CAAGRNSGFLSLHF. CDR3 bases: TGTGCCGCAGGGAGGAACTCAGGGTTTTTGTCCCTCCACTTT.

The chain is built from TRBV12-5 and TRBJ1-5; D is possibly TRBD1 (5 bases). Germline assignment: CDR1 LGHNT and CDR2 FRNRAP. This CDR3 is 16 amino acids long. Deletions cut 0 bases from V and 4 bases from J, with 13 bases between. Here the CDR3 reads CASGLVVGGDNQPQHF. CDR3 sequence (DNA): TGTGCTAGTGGTTTGGTAGTTGGGGGGGATAATCAGCCCCAGCATTTT.

V and J are TRBV19 and TRBJ1-5; TRBD1 agrees at 8 bases. CDR3 length: 14 amino acids. Germline values: CDR1 LNHDA, CDR2 SQIVND (reference sequence). V shed 3 bases and J 6 bases; nucleotides not matched to a gene: 4. CDR3 in DNA: TGTGCCAGTAGTATTACAGGGGGAAGTCAGCCCCAGCATTTT. Translation: CASSITGGSQPQHF.

This rearrangement joins TRBV7-9 to TRBJ2-7; 9 bases line up with TRBD1. Losses at the gene ends were 3 bases for V and 4 bases for J; bases not matched to a gene: 7. The CDR3 runs to 15 residues. Germline V gene data show CDR1 as SEHNR and CDR2 as FQNEAQ (reference sequence). The CDR3 DNA reads as TGTGCCAGCAGCTTCCCGGGACAGGGCCGATACGAGCAGTACTTC. Its translation: CASSFPGQGRYEQYF.

The J gene is TRBJ2-7, the V gene TRBV11-2; the match to TRBD1 covers 7 bases. The germline CDR1 and CDR2 sequences are SGHAT and FQNNGV. Losses at the gene ends were 0 bases for V and 5 bases for J; bases not matched to a gene: 10. CDR3 length: 16 amino acids. DNA of the CDR3: TGTGCCAGCAGCTTAGAACCACCAGGGGGTCTCAACGAGCAGTACTTC. This encodes CASSLEPPGGLNEQYF.

V is TRBV27 and J is TRBJ2-3; 7 nucleotides agree with TRBD2. CDR1 MNHEY and CDR2 SMNVEV come from the germline V gene (reference sequence). CDR3 size: 16 residues. After removal of 7 bases from V and 2 bases from J, the junction contained 12 bases not matched to a gene. The CDR3 loop is CASIPWASGFTDTQYF. The CDR3 region has the DNA TGTGCCAGCATTCCCTGGGCTAGCGGATTCACAGATACGCAGTATTTT.

The chain couples TRBV21-1 to TRBJ2-5; TRBD1, the table's D call, was not compared with the DNA. TRBV21-1 is tagged as a pseudogene. The CDR3 is 16 amino acids. The CDR3 spells CASSFPGQGVMETQYF. The DNA of the CDR3 is TGTGCCAGCAGCTTCCCGGGACAGGGGGTTATGGAGACCCAGTACTTC.

This clone was found once. V gene TRBV11-2 combines with J gene TRBJ1-2; tentatively, D is TRBD1 (6 bases). CDR1 SGHAT and CDR2 FQNNGV come from the germline V gene. V lost 6 bases to trimming and J lost 8 bases, with 16 bases between them. The CDR3 is 13 residues long. The CDR3 is CASRSTGSEGYTF. CDR3 DNA sequence: TGTGCCAGCAGATCGACAGGCTCTGAAGGCTACACCTTC.

V and J are TRBV14 and TRBJ2-1, with TRBD2 matching 11 bases. There are 16 residues in the CDR3. The ends lost 4 bases at V and 8 bases at J; junction bases unmatched: 10. Germline CDR1 SGHDN, CDR2 FVKESK. CDR3 sequence: CASSLIAASGRHEQFF. The CDR3 DNA is TGTGCCAGCAGCCTCATTGCGGCTAGCGGGAGGCATGAGCAGTTCTTC. The variable domain in full, with the rest retrieved from reference TRBV14 and TRBJ2-1, is EAGVTQFPSHSVIEKGQTVTLRCDPISGHDNLYWYRRVMGKEIKFLLHFVKESKQDESGMPNNRFLAERTGGTYSTLKVQPAELEDSGVYFCASSLIAASGRHEQFFGPGTRLTVL.

This rearrangement joins TRBV4-3 to TRBJ2-1, with D perhaps matching TRBD1 (5 bases). V was trimmed by 1 base and J by 1 base, leaving 11 bases between them. Germline lookup yields CDR1 LGHNA and CDR2 YSLEER. The CDR3 has 16 amino acids. CDR3 coding DNA: TGCGCCAGCAGCCAAGTTGACAGAGGATCCTACAATGAGCAGTTCTTC. This gives the protein CASSQVDRGSYNEQFF.

This clone was observed a handful of times. The V gene is TRBV4-1, the J gene TRBJ2-3, with D possibly matching TRBD2 (6 bases). The V and J ends lost 0 bases and 9 bases respectively, with 16 bases between them. The CDR3 is made up of 15 amino acids. CDR1 is MGHRA, CDR2 YSYEKL, per germline. Written as DNA, the CDR3 is TGCGCCAGCAGCCAAGAAGAGACTAGAACCCAAACGCAGTATTTT. Translated, it gives CASSQEETRTQTQYF.

This clone was seen more than once but under ten times. The genes are TRBV12-3 or TRBV12-4 and TRBJ1-1; tentatively, D is TRBD1 (5 bases). Trimming cost V 7 bases and J 6 bases, with 15 bases left between them. This CDR3 is built from 13 residues. The CDR3: CASNEGANSEAFF. The CDR3 nucleotides are TGTGCCAGCAATGAAGGGGCTAACTCTGAAGCTTTCTTT.

This chain connects TRBV18 to TRBJ1-2; 7 nucleotides align to TRBD1. The CDR3 contains 18 residues. Germline loops: CDR1 KGHSH, CDR2 LQKENI. Trimming at V came to 0 bases and at J to 5 bases, leaving 15 bases not matched to a gene. CDR3 sequence (DNA): TGTGCCAGCTCACCACCCTTTGGTTTCCGGGACAGCGAGTATGGCTACACCTTC. This sequence encodes CASSPPFGFRDSEYGYTF.

Here the CDR3 DNA reads TGCGCCAGCAGCCAAGGGCGGACATTCCCGTATGGCTACACCTTC. Protein: CASSQGRTFPYGYTF. The chain combines TRBV4-1 with TRBJ1-2; perhaps TRBD1 as D (5 bases). Germline V gene data show CDR1 as MGHRA and CDR2 as YSYEKL. V gave up 1 base and J gave up 5 bases, with 14 bases separating them. The CDR3 has 15 amino acids.

V gene TRBV7-2 combines with J gene TRBJ2-7; 8 bases fit TRBD2. CDR3 length equals 15 residues. Germline trimming cut 4 bases from V and 2 bases from J; bases unmatched to any gene: 7. CDR1 and CDR2 (germline): SGHTA, FQGNSA. DNA of the CDR3: TGTGCCAGCAGCTATAATAGCGGGGCCGCCTACGAGCAGTACTTC. This codes for CASSYNSGAAYEQYF.

The chain has TRBV10-3 and TRBJ1-2; D is unclear. Trimming pared 2 bases from V and 3 bases from J, leaving 7 bases between. The CDR3 is made up of 13 amino acids. Germline assignment: CDR1 ENHRY and CDR2 SYGVKD. The CDR3 reads CAISEERDYGYTF. Here the CDR3 DNA reads TGTGCCATCAGTGAGGAACGGGACTATGGCTACACCTTC.

The CDR3 DNA reads TGTGCCAGTAGTATAAGAGTAACCTACGAGCAGTACTTC. The encoded protein is CASSIRVTYEQYF. V and J are TRBV19 and TRBJ2-7, with no clear D. This CDR3 contains 13 residues. Trimming pared 2 bases from V and 2 bases from J, leaving 7 bases between. Germline V lookup: CDR1 LNHDA, CDR2 SQIVND (reference sequence).

The CDR3 here is CASMDRGYSPLHF. CDR3 bases: TGTGCCAGCATGGACAGGGGATATTCACCCCTCCACTTT. V usage is TRBV7-9 and J usage is TRBJ1-6, with 9 nucleotides matching TRBD1. Per the germline V gene, CDR1 is SEHNR and CDR2 is FQNEAQ (reference sequence). With V trimmed by 7 bases and J by 8 bases, 3 bases remained unmatched. The CDR3 runs 13 residues.

This chain connects TRBV27 to TRBJ1-2; 8 bases line up with TRBD1. After removal of 8 bases from V and 7 bases from J, the junction contained 15 bases not matched to a gene. The CDR3 extends over 15 amino acids. The V gene's germline CDR1 is MNHEY and CDR2 SMNVEV (reference sequence). CDR3 loop: CASGPQGGKRLGYTF. The CDR3, as DNA: TGTGCCAGCGGCCCACAGGGGGGGAAACGGCTTGGCTACACCTTC.

The gene calls are TRBV5-6 and TRBJ1-4; 8 positions match TRBD1. The germline gives CDR1 SGHDT, CDR2 YYEEEE. J lost 8 bases, V lost 4 bases, and 13 bases had no gene match. The CDR3 loop spans 16 amino acids. DNA for the CDR3: TGTGCCAGCAGCGCCGATTGGACAGGGTTTGACGAAAAACTGTTTTTT. Its protein is CASSADWTGFDEKLFF.

The chain joins TRBV15 to TRBJ2-2; TRBD2 aligns across 14 bases. The CDR3 is 16 amino acids. J lost 6 bases, V lost 3 bases, and 3 bases had no gene match. The germline V gene encodes CDR1 LNHNV and CDR2 YYDKDF (reference sequence). Here the CDR3 reads CATSSPGLAGAGELFF. The CDR3 nucleotides read TGTGCCACCAGCAGCCCGGGACTAGCGGGAGCCGGGGAGCTGTTTTTT. The whole variable domain, remainder taken from reference TRBV15 and TRBJ2-2, is DAMVIQNPRYQVTQFGKPVTLSCSQTLNHNVMYWYQQKSSQAPKLLFHYYDKDFNNEADTPDNFQSRRPNTSFCFLDIRSPGLGDTAMYLCATSSPGLAGAGELFFGEGSRLTVL.